These 25 T cell receptor beta chains originate from one sample sequenced in a study of T cells in Graves' hyperthyroidism and ophthalmopathy. Amplified TCR beta CDR3 regions derived from RNA transcripts. First-round RT-PCR of the TCR CDR3 relied on the HTBI primer set. TCRdb re-derived calls from the multiplex PCR reads in MiXCR, one entry per CDR3 protein. The sample has 200,000 to 300,000 distinct CDR3 sequences; around 17% are singletons. The sample comprised blood. These receptors originate from a woman aged 18 to 35 with Graves' ophthalmopathy.

This clonotype was counted between two and nine times. Being one base from a much bigger clone, this may be a read error. The genes are TRBV2 and TRBJ1-1; tentatively, D is TRBD1 (6 bases). Germline values: CDR1 SNHLY, CDR2 FYNNEI. CDR3 length: 16 amino acids. The CDR3 DNA is TGTGGCAGCGGTTTCGGGGTGAGGGGGGACCTCACTGAAGCTTTCTTT. This translates into CGSGFGVRGDLTEAFF. The variable domain in full, completed from reference TRBV2 and TRBJ1-1, reads EPEVTQTPSHQVTQMGQEVILRCVPISNHLYFYWYRQILGQKVEFLVSFYNNEISEKSEIFDDQFSVERPDGSNFTLKIRSTKLEDSAMYFCGSGFGVRGDLTEAFFGQGTRLTVV.

The sample holds many counts of this clonotype. The V and J genes are TRBV6-2 or TRBV6-3 and TRBJ1-5, with a tentative D call TRBD1 (5 bases). The V and J ends lost 4 bases and 4 bases respectively, with 14 bases between them. The length of the CDR3 is 15 residues. Germline V gene lookup returns CDR1 MNHEY and CDR2 SVGEGT. CDR3 amino acids: CASSLSQGGNQPQHF. CDR3 DNA sequence: TGTGCCAGCAGTTTGTCGCAGGGCGGGAATCAGCCCCAGCATTTT.

In this sample, this clonotype turned up many times. V gene TRBV28 combines with J gene TRBJ1-6, with a tentative D call TRBD1 (5 bases). Germline V gives CDR1 MDHEN, CDR2 SYDVKM. With 5 bases removed from V and 7 bases from J, the gap between germline ends came to 12 bases. CDR3 length: 14 residues. The DNA for the CDR3 is TGTGCCAGCAGTCTACAGGTGAGGAATTCACCCCTCCACTTT. Translating it yields CASSLQVRNSPLHF. The whole variable domain, filled in from reference TRBV28 and TRBJ1-6, reads DVKVTQSSRYLVKRTGEKVFLECVQDMDHENMFWYRQDPGLGLRLIYFSYDVKMKEKGDIPEGYSVSREKKERFSLILESASTNQTSMYLCASSLQVRNSPLHFGNGTRLTVT.

There are many counts of this clonotype. The rearrangement joins TRBV6-2 or TRBV6-3 to TRBJ2-6; D gene uncertain. This CDR3 is 15 amino acids long. V was cut by 5 bases and J by 2 bases, with 10 bases left in between. Per the germline V gene, CDR1 is MNHEY and CDR2 is SVGEGT. The CDR3 nucleotides read TGTGCCAGCAGTGACCGGGCTACTGGGGCCAACGTCCTGACTTTC. Its translation: CASSDRATGANVLTF.

There are many counts of this clonotype. The chain recombines TRBV28 with TRBJ1-5, with D perhaps TRBD1 (6 bases). This CDR3 has 14 amino acids. The germline CDR1 and CDR2 sequences are MDHEN and SYDVKM. V lost 6 bases, J lost 6 bases, and 15 bases lay in between. The CDR3 DNA reads TGTGCCAGCAGCCCGGGGGGGGGCGTTCAGCCCCAGCATTTT. Translation gives CASSPGGGVQPQHF. The variable domain in full, completed from reference TRBV28 and TRBJ1-5, reads DVKVTQSSRYLVKRTGEKVFLECVQDMDHENMFWYRQDPGLGLRLIYFSYDVKMKEKGDIPEGYSVSREKKERFSLILESASTNQTSMYLCASSPGGGVQPQHFGDGTRLSIL.

On this clonotype: The junction departs from the called germline gene at one end, perhaps through a read error. This sequence joins TRBV28 and TRBJ2-5; 8 bases map to TRBD2. Germline V gene sequence: CDR1 MDHEN, CDR2 SYDVKM. This CDR3 spans 16 amino acids. This CDR3 is CASSLKLAGPQETRYF. The CDR3, as DNA: TGTGCCAGCAGTTTGAAGCTAGCGGGCCCCCAAGAGACCCGGTACTTC. The full variable domain, its missing parts supplied by reference TRBV28 and TRBJ2-5, is DVKVTQSSRYLVKRTGEKVFLECVQDMDHENMFWYRQDPGLGLRLIYFSYDVKMKEKGDIPEGYSVSREKKERFSLILESASTNQTSMYLCASSLKLAGPQETRYFGPGTRLLVL.

In its sample, this clonotype was seen many times. The gene calls are TRBV12-3 or TRBV12-4 and TRBJ2-7; 9 nucleotides line up with TRBD1. The V gene end was trimmed by 6 bases and the J gene end by 7 bases; junction bases not matched to a gene: 10. There are 14 residues in the CDR3. The CDR3 coding sequence is TGTGCCAGCAGCGCTTCCGGGACAGGGATTGAGCAGTACTTC. As protein: CASSASGTGIEQYF.

There are many counts of this clonotype. The gene calls are TRBV20-1 and TRBJ2-1; maybe TRBD2 (5 bases). The CDR3 runs to 14 residues. Germline values: CDR1 DFQATT, CDR2 SNEGSKA (reference sequence). Trimming left V 5 bases short and J 2 bases short, with 13 bases between. The CDR3 here is CSAGRDQTYNEQFF. The CDR3 coding sequence is TGCAGTGCTGGCCGGGATCAGACCTACAATGAGCAGTTCTTC.

In this sample, this clonotype turned up a few times. This sequence joins TRBV29-1 and TRBJ2-5; 14 nucleotides line up with TRBD2. The length of the CDR3 is 16 residues. Germline values: CDR1 SQVTM, CDR2 ANQGSEA. Unmatched junction bases numbered 12, after V lost 6 bases and J lost 6 bases. The CDR3 loop reads CSVSYPGTSGSQTQYF. The CDR3 DNA reads as TGCAGCGTCTCCTACCCCGGGACTAGCGGGAGTCAGACCCAGTACTTC.

This clonotype was detected ten times or more. This sequence joins TRBV6-1 and TRBJ2-3; D ambiguous. Trimming left V 6 bases short and J 0 bases short, with 10 bases between. Germline V gene lookup returns CDR1 MNHNS and CDR2 SASEGT. The CDR3 is made up of 14 amino acids. This chain's CDR3 is CASRTSYSTDTQYF. The DNA for the CDR3 is TGTGCCAGCAGAACCTCATATAGCACAGATACGCAGTATTTT.

The V gene is TRBV12-3 or TRBV12-4, the J gene TRBJ1-2; 7 positions agree with TRBD1. This CDR3 is built from 15 residues. The ends lost 5 bases at V and 4 bases at J; junction bases unmatched: 10. CDR3: CASSHADRVSYGYTF. CDR3 in DNA: TGTGCCAGCAGTCACGCCGACAGGGTCTCCTATGGCTACACCTTC.

This clonotype was recorded at least ten times. This chain joins TRBV3-1 and TRBJ2-3; D remains ambiguous. There are 16 residues in the CDR3. Germline V CDR1 and CDR2: LGHDT, YNNKEL (reference sequence). With 3 bases removed from V and 2 bases from J, the gap between germline ends came to 15 bases. Here the CDR3 reads CASSQASLQPTDTQYF. For the CDR3, the DNA is TGTGCCAGCAGCCAGGCCAGTCTCCAACCCACAGATACGCAGTATTTT.

This clonotype was observed at least ten times. This sequence joins TRBV12-3 or TRBV12-4 and TRBJ1-1; the D gene is possibly TRBD1 (6 bases). This CDR3 comprises 12 residues. V lost 3 bases and J 7 bases, leaving 9 bases between the germline ends. The CDR3: CASSLDSHEAFF. The CDR3 DNA is TGTGCCAGCAGTTTGGACAGCCATGAAGCTTTCTTT.

This clonotype was seen ten or more times. The rearrangement uses TRBV6-2 or TRBV6-3 and TRBJ2-7, with 8 bases matching TRBD2. The CDR3 has 14 residues. Germline assignment: CDR1 MNHEY and CDR2 SVGEGT. J lost 2 bases, V lost 7 bases, and 7 bases had no gene match. The CDR3 DNA reads as TGTGCCAGCACCACGACTAGCGCTACCTACGAGCAGTACTTC. Translation: CASTTTSATYEQYF.

The rearrangement uses TRBV7-9 and TRBJ2-7; 8 bases are shared with TRBD2. The V and J ends lost 0 bases and 0 bases, in that order; junction bases with no gene match: 7. The germline V gene encodes CDR1 SEHNR and CDR2 FQNEAQ (reference sequence). The CDR3 length is 17 residues. For the CDR3, the DNA is TGTGCCAGCAGCTTAGCGGGGGTCAGCGGGAGCTCCTACGAGCAGTACTTC. Amino acids: CASSLAGVSGSSYEQYF.

At least ten counts were recorded for this clonotype. The chain links TRBV2 to TRBJ2-5, with D possibly TRBD1 on 6 matching bases. CDR1 is SNHLY, CDR2 FYNNEI, per germline. CDR3 length equals 14 residues. The ends were cut back, 10 bases at V and 4 bases at J, with 19 bases in the middle. DNA of the CDR3: TGTGCCATCCCGGACACAGGGAGTAGAGAGACCCAGTACTTC. It yields the protein CAIPDTGSRETQYF.

This clonotype was detected many times. CDR3 sequence reads: CATGTSGITQYF. The DNA of the CDR3 is TGTGCCACCGGGACTAGCGGGATAACGCAGTATTTT. The J gene is TRBJ2-3, the V gene TRBV2, with TRBD2 matching over 13 bases. Germline loops: CDR1 SNHLY, CDR2 FYNNEI. V shed 10 bases and J 9 bases; nucleotides not matched to a gene: 4. This CDR3 comprises 12 residues.

This clonotype came up many times. The CDR3 region has the DNA TGTGCCAGCACCCGGGGGGGGGTGGACGAGCAGTACTTC. This translates into CASTRGGVDEQYF. The chain combines TRBV5-5 with TRBJ2-7, with 8 positions matching TRBD2. CDR3 length: 13 residues. V lost 6 bases and J lost 5; bases outside the gene matches: 7. Looked up from germline, CDR1 is SGHKS and CDR2 is YYEKEE (reference sequence). The full variable domain, completed using reference TRBV5-5 and TRBJ2-7, is DAGVTQSPTHLIKTRGQQVTLRCSPISGHKSVSWYQQVLGQGPQFIFQYYEKEERGRGNFPDRFSARQFPNYSSELNVNALLLGDSALYLCASTRGGVDEQYFGPGTRLTVT.

This clonotype was picked up a small number of times. The conserved closing phenylalanine or tryptophan is absent in this CDR3, likely reflecting a read error. The rearrangement joins TRBV14 to TRBJ1-2; the D gene is possibly TRBD1 (5 bases). This CDR3 has 12 amino acids. CDR1 SGHDN and CDR2 FVKESK come from the germline V gene. V gave up 0 bases and J gave up 8 bases, with 7 bases separating them. The CDR3 bases are TGTGCCAGCAGCCAAGAAGGGGTCGGCTACACCGTC. Residues: CASSQEGVGYTV.

V and J are TRBV12-3 or TRBV12-4 and TRBJ2-5; the D gene is possibly TRBD1 (7 bases). Deletions cut 3 bases from V and 5 bases from J, with 13 bases between. There are 14 residues in the CDR3. This chain's CDR3 is CASSLEGAGETQYF. The CDR3 DNA sequence: TGTGCCAGCAGTTTGGAGGGGGCGGGCGAGACCCAGTACTTC.

This clonotype was seen many times. The chain is built from TRBV5-1 and TRBJ1-6; D is uncertain. The CDR3 covers 15 residues. Trimming removed 0 bases from V and 7 bases from J, with 11 bases in between. The germline V gene encodes CDR1 SGHRS and CDR2 YFSETQ. Here the CDR3 reads CASSLEGSRNSPLHF. DNA of the CDR3: TGCGCCAGCAGCTTGGAAGGATCCCGAAATTCACCCCTCCACTTT.

At least ten counts were recorded for this clonotype. This sequence joins TRBV27 and TRBJ2-3, with TRBD2 as a possible D gene (6 bases). The CDR3 is 14 residues long. Trimming shortened V by 3 bases and J by 4 bases, and 11 bases separated the two germline ends. The germline V gene has CDR1 MNHEY and CDR2 SMNVEV (reference sequence). The CDR3 protein is CASSFAGQPDTQYF. The CDR3 DNA reads as TGTGCCAGCAGTTTCGCGGGGCAGCCAGATACGCAGTATTTT.

The table lists this clonotype with many counts. This chain links TRBV18 with TRBJ1-4; 8 positions match TRBD1. The CDR3 covers 16 residues. Trimming cost V 6 bases and J 8 bases; bases outside gene matches: 14. Germline V gene sequence: CDR1 KGHSH, CDR2 LQKENI. CDR3 in amino acids: CASSMGQALALEKLFF. CDR3 DNA: TGTGCCAGCTCTATGGGACAGGCCCTAGCCCTGGAAAAACTGTTTTTT.

This clonotype was seen a few times. The chain links TRBV5-1 to TRBJ2-1; D is uncertain. Germline assignment: CDR1 SGHRS and CDR2 YFSETQ. This CDR3 is 16 amino acids long. Trimming took off 4 bases at V and 2 bases at J, with 16 bases between the two ends. The CDR3 coding sequence is TGCGCCAGCAGCGTCGGACCCCTAAGCACCTACAATGAGCAGTTCTTC. Encoded protein: CASSVGPLSTYNEQFF.

This chain connects TRBV6-2 or TRBV6-3 to TRBJ1-5; D is undetermined. CDR1 and CDR2 (germline): MNHEY, SVGEGT. Trimming removed 2 bases at V and 0 bases at J, with 11 bases between. This CDR3 has 16 amino acids. Here the CDR3 DNA reads TGTGCCAGCAGTTACAGGGAAGTCTATAGCAATCAGCCCCAGCATTTT. This codes for CASSYREVYSNQPQHF.